A selection of T cell receptor beta chains follows, all from one sample in a study of blood T cell repertoires in COVID-19. The method was immunoSEQ multiplex PCR; TCRdb's version includes in-frame clones alone and lacks a portion of them. The sample lists fewer than 200,000 clones, 80% to 90% seen once, with 3.5% to 4% in the top ten. Sequences were obtained from PBMCs or T cells enriched from blood (not recorded which). Receptors were obtained from a woman aged 50 to 60 in a cohort exposed to, infected with or recovered from COVID-19 (not recorded which). Both conserved end residues are part of each CDR3. D genes are given only for firm matches. Clone size appears in some rows only: once, few, many, or a class for an expanded clone.

TRBV11-3	NA	TRBJ1-2	NA	TGTGCCAGCAGCTTAGATTCACGGGAAGGCTACACCTTC	CASSLDSREGYTF
TRBV4-1	NA	TRBJ2-7	NA	TGCGCCAGCAGCCAAGATTTTATCGAGCAGTACTTC	CASSQDFIEQYF
TRBV19	few	TRBJ1-1	NA	TGTGCCAGTAGTATAGATCGGGACACTGAAGCTTTCTTT	CASSIDRDTEAFF
TRBV6-5	once	TRBJ1-4	NA	TGTGCCAGCAGTTACTCGTCCGGCGGGAAACTGTTTTTT	CASSYSSGGKLFF
TRBV2	once	TRBJ2-5	TRBD2	TGTGCCAGCAGCTGGACTAGCGGGTGGGGAGAGACCCAGTACTTC	CASSWTSGWGETQYF
TRBV11-3	NA	TRBJ2-1	TRBD1	TGTGCCAGCAGCCGCGGGACAGGGTTATCCTACAATGAGCAGTTCTTC	CASSRGTGLSYNEQFF
TRBV11-2	NA	TRBJ1-3	NA	TGTGCCGGATCTAGTGGAAACACCATATATTTT	CAGSSGNTIYF
TRBV6-4	NA	TRBJ1-6	NA	TGTGCCAGCAGTGACAAACTCCCTGTTAACTCACCCCTCCACTTT	CASSDKLPVNSPLHF
TRBV27	NA	TRBJ2-1	NA	TGTGCCAGCAGTCCGGCGGGGTACGATGAGCAGTTCTTC	CASSPAGYDEQFF
TRBV7-2	NA	TRBJ2-4	NA	TGTGCCAGCAGCCCAGGAAGGTTAGCCAAAAACATTCAGTACTTC	CASSPGRLAKNIQYF
TRBV4-3	NA	TRBJ1-2	TRBD1	TGCGCCAGCAGCCAAGAGACAGGGTCCCCTAACTATGGCTACACCTTC	CASSQETGSPNYGYTF
TRBV9	NA	TRBJ1-2	NA	TGTGCCAGCCGGTCCACAGAAGATGGCTACACCTTC	CASRSTEDGYTF
TRBV2	NA	TRBJ1-1	TRBD1	TGTGCCAGCAGTCGACAGGGAGGGAACACTGAAGCTTTCTTT	CASSRQGGNTEAFF
TRBV19	once	TRBJ1-4	TRBD1	TGTGCCAGTAGTTCCCCCCGGGGCGGACAGGCCGAAAAACTGTTTTTT	CASSSPRGGQAEKLFF
TRBV2	NA	TRBJ1-1	NA	TGTGCCAGCAGTGAACAGAACACTGAAGCTTTCTTT	CASSEQNTEAFF
TRBV11-2	NA	TRBJ1-2	NA	TGTGCCAGCAGCTTAGTGGGGGGGGCAGCGAACTATGGCTACACCTTC	CASSLVGGAANYGYTF
TRBV6-6	NA	TRBJ2-5	TRBD1	TGTGCCAGCAGTCTCGACAGGGGTAAAGAGACCCAGTACTTC	CASSLDRGKETQYF
TRBV19	NA	TRBJ1-5	TRBD1	TGTGCCAGTAGTATTAGGACCACAGGGGGGAGCCAGCCCCAGCATTTT	CASSIRTTGGSQPQHF
TRBV3-1/TRBV3-2	NA	TRBJ2-7	TRBD2	TGTGCCAGCAGCCAAGACTTGACTAGCCCTGTTTACTTC	CASSQDLTSPVYF
TRBV15	NA	TRBJ2-1	TRBD1	TGTGCCACCAGCAGAGATCGCGGACAGGGGTTCGATGAGCAGTTCTTC	CATSRDRGQGFDEQFF
TRBV5-6	NA	TRBJ2-1	TRBD2	TGTGCCAGCGAGTTCGGTAGCGGGGCAGATTCCTACAATGAGCAGTTCTTC	CASEFGSGADSYNEQFF
TRBV7-6	NA	TRBJ2-7	TRBD2	TGTGCCAGCAGCTTAGGAGCTAGCGGGAGGGCAAACGAGCAGTACTTC	CASSLGASGRANEQYF
TRBV7-9	NA	TRBJ2-2	NA	TGTGCCAGCAGCTTAGGACTAAACACCGGGGAGCTGTTTTTT	CASSLGLNTGELFF
TRBV5-1	NA	TRBJ2-2	TRBD2	TGCGCCAGCAGCCGCGGGGGGCAGAACACCGGGGAGCTGTTTTTT	CASSRGGQNTGELFF
TRBV19	NA	TRBJ1-1	TRBD1	TGTGCCAGTAGTAATAAAGACAGGGCGGGCGGCACTGAAGCTTTCTTT	CASSNKDRAGGTEAFF
TRBV19	NA	TRBJ1-1	TRBD1	TGTGCCACAAGGGACAGGGGAATGAACACTGAAGCTTTCTTT	CATRDRGMNTEAFF
TRBV28	NA	TRBJ1-4	NA	TGTGCCAGCAGTCTCCGTGGTGTGTCGGGATTGGTGAATGAAAAACTGTTTTTT	CASSLRGVSGLVNEKLFF
TRBV27	NA	TRBJ1-5	TRBD1	TGTGCCAGCAGGGGAGGGACAGGGGGCGCTGGCAATCAGCCCCAGCATTTT	CASRGGTGGAGNQPQHF
TRBV5-5	NA	TRBJ1-2	NA	TGTGCCAGCAGCTTGTTAGAGGATGGCTACACCTTC	CASSLLEDGYTF
TRBV24-1	few	TRBJ2-2	TRBD1	TGTGCCACCAGTGACGCTGGACAGGGGTTTGCCGGGGAGCTGTTTTTT	CATSDAGQGFAGELFF
TRBV7-8	NA	TRBJ1-6	NA	TGTGCCAGCAGCTTAGGATCTTCGGGGGATTCACCCCTCCACTTT	CASSLGSSGDSPLHF
TRBV6-5	NA	TRBJ2-3	TRBD1	TGTGCCAGCACCTTACTACAGGGGGCAACAGATACGCAGTATTTT	CASTLLQGATDTQYF
TRBV21-1	NA	TRBJ2-4	NA	TGTGCCAGCACCATGGGACACTCCCAAAACATTCAGTACTTC	CASTMGHSQNIQYF
TRBV24-1	NA	TRBJ1-1	NA	TGTGCCACCAGTGATTCGGGGGGGAACACTGAAGCTTTCTTT	CATSDSGGNTEAFF
TRBV7-9	NA	TRBJ1-4	NA	TGTGCCAGCAGCGCTCCAGGGCCTGGCGAAAAACTGTTTTTT	CASSAPGPGEKLFF
TRBV27	NA	TRBJ2-1	TRBD2	TGTGCCAGCAGTTTGACTAGCTGGTCCTACAATGAGCAGTTCTTC	CASSLTSWSYNEQFF
TRBV27	few	TRBJ2-3	TRBD1	TGTGCCAGCAGTCGGACAGGGGTTGCCGCCATTACGCAGTATTTT	CASSRTGVAAITQYF